A single sample is the source of the 5 T cell receptor beta chains below, sequenced in a study of T-cell memory formation after mild COVID-19. TCRdb re-called the 5' RACE reads with MiXCR, one entry per CDR3 protein. The sample yields approximately 430,000 distinct CDR3 sequences, 23% seen once. The sample comprised PBMCs or a T cell subset sorted from them (not recorded which). The receptors here all came from an adult woman who had mild COVID-19 (a few samples of this study predate the infection). Cell type and time point are not known.

The chain has TRBV7-3 and TRBJ1-2, with D hard to call. The length of the CDR3 is 13 residues. CDR1 is SGHTA and CDR2 is FQGTGA in the germline V gene. V gave up 5 bases and J gave up 3 bases, with 10 bases separating them. CDR3 sequence: CASSLPGHYGYTF. The CDR3, as DNA: TGTGCCAGCAGCCTCCCGGGCCACTATGGCTACACCTTC.

In this sample, this clonotype turned up a few times. The genes are TRBV5-1 and TRBJ1-1; D call uncertain. The CDR3 extends over 13 amino acids. The germline gives CDR1 SGHRS, CDR2 YFSETQ. V was pared by 4 bases and J by 5 bases, with 12 bases between. CDR3 nucleotides: TGCGCCAGCAGCGAGGAAGGGCGGACTGAAGCTTTCTTT. Translation gives CASSEEGRTEAFF. Drawing the rest from reference TRBV5-1 and TRBJ1-1, the complete variable domain is KAGVTQTPRYLIKTRGQQVTLSCSPISGHRSVSWYQQTPGQGLQFLFEYFSETQRNKGNFPGRFSGRQFSNSRSEMNVSTLELGDSALYLCASSEEGRTEAFFGQGTRLTVV.

DNA for the CDR3: TGTGCCAGCCGTCTAGTCGGAGGCACAGATACGCAGTATTTT. Translated, it gives CASRLVGGTDTQYF. The genes are TRBV7-3 and TRBJ2-3; D not resolved. V gave up 8 bases and J gave up 1 base, with 13 bases separating them. Germline V gene data show CDR1 as SGHTA and CDR2 as FQGTGA. The CDR3 is 14 residues long.

V and J are TRBV7-9 and TRBJ2-1, with a weak D call TRBD1 (6 bases). Per germline, CDR1 SEHNR and CDR2 FQNEAQ (reference sequence). The CDR3 has 13 amino acids. V was cut by 1 base and J by 13 bases, with 14 bases left in between. CDR3 DNA: TGTGCCAGCAGCTTAGACAGGGATCGCTTCCAGTTCTTC. This sequence encodes CASSLDRDRFQFF.

This clonotype was found a few times. CDR3 in amino acids: CAVTTGTESSYEQYF. Written as DNA, the CDR3 is TGTGCCGTCACGACCGGTACAGAGAGCTCCTACGAGCAGTACTTC. The chain employs TRBV10-3 and TRBJ2-7; D remains ambiguous. The V gene lost 11 bases and the J gene lost 0 bases, with 20 bases spanning the gap. The germline CDR1 and CDR2 sequences are ENHRY and SYGVKD. CDR3 length: 15 residues.